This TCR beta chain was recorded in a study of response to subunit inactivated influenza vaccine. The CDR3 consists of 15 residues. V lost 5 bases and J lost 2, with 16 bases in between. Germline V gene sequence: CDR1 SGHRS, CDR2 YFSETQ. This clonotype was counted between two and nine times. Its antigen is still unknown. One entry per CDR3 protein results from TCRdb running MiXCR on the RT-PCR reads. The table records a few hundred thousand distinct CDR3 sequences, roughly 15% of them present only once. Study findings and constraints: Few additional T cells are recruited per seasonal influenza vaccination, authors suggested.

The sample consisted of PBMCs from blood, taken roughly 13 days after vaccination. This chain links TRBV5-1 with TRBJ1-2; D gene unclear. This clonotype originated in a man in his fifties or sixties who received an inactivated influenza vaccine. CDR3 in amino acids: CASRIYSDVNYGYTF. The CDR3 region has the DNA TGCGCCAGCAGAATATACTCAGACGTAAACTATGGCTACACCTTC.